This TCR beta chain is drawn from a study of control samples from healthy donors and cancer patients. Data came from immunoSEQ multiplex PCR; TCRdb stores just in-frame clones and leaves some out. The table records 140,000 to 150,000 clones, about 90% of them present only once. Germline-derived CDR1 and CDR2 are SGHAT and FQNNGV. This CDR3 contains 13 residues. V is TRBV11-2 and J is TRBJ2-3, with 7 bases fitting TRBD1. This TCR came from a young man in good health. The material sequenced was blood. CDR3 loop: CAGGPSGTDTQYF. The CDR3 bases are TGTGCAGGGGGCCCCTCGGGCACAGATACGCAGTATTTT.